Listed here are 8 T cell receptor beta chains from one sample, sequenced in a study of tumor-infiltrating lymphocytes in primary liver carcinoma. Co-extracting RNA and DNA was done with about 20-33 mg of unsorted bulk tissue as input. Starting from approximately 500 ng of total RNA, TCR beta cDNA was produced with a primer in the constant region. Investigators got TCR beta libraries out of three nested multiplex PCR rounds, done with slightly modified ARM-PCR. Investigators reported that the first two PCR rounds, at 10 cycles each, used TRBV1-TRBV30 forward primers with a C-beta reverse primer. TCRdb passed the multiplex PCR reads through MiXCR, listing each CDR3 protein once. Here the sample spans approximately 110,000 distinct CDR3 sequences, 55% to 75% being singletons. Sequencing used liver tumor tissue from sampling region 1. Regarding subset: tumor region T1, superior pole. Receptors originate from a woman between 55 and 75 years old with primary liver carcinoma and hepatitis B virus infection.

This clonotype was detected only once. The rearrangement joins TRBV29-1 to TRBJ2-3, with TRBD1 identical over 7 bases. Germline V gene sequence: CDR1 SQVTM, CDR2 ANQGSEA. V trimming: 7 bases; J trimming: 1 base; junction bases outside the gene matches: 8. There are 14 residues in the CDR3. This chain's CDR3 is CSAGFGQGTDTQYF. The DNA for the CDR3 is TGCAGCGCGGGCTTCGGACAGGGCACAGATACGCAGTATTTT.

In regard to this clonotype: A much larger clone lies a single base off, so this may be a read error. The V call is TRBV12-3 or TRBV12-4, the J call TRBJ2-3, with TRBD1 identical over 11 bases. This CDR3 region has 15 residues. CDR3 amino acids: CTSSRTGGRTDTQYF. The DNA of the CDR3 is TGTACCAGCAGCAGGACAGGGGGCCGCACAGATACGCAGTATTTT.

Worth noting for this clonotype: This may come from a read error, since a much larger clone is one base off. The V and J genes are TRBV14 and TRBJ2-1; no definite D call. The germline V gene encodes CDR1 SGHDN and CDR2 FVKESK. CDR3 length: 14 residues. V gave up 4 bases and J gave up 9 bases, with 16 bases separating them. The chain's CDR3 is CASSRRLGYVEQFF. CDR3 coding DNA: TGTGCCAGCAGCCGACGGTTGGGGTATGTTGAGCAGTTCTTC.

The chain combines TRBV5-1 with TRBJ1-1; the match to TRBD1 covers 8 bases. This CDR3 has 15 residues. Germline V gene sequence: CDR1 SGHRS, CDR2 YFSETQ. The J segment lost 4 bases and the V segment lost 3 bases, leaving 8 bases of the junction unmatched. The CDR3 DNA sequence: TGCGCCAGCAGCTCCTCGGGACAGGTCCTCACTGAAGCTTTCTTT. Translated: CASSSSGQVLTEAFF.

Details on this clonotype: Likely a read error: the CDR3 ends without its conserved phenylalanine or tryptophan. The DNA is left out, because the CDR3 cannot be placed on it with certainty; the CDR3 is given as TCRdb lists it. The CDR3: CASSKRPDKQETQYI. The chain carries TRBV11-3 and TRBJ2-5; the D call TRBD1 from the table was never checked on the DNA. The CDR3 sequence runs 15 residues, both termini included. Germline V gene data show CDR1 as SGHNT and CDR2 as YENEEA.

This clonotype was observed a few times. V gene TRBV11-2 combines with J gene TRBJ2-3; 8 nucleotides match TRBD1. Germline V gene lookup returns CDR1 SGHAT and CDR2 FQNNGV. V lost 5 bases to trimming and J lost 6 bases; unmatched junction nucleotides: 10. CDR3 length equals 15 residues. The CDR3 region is CASSASTRGPDTQYF. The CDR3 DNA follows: TGTGCCAGCAGCGCATCTACCAGGGGGCCCGATACGCAGTATTTT.

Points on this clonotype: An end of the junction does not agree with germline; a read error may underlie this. CDR3 region: CASSLTEGAETLYF. Written as DNA, the CDR3 is TGTGCCAGCAGCTTAACGGAGGGGGCAGAGACCCTGTACTTC. This chain links TRBV11-2 with TRBJ2-5; D perhaps matches TRBD1 (7 bases). The length of the CDR3 is 14 residues. Germline lookup yields CDR1 SGHAT and CDR2 FQNNGV.

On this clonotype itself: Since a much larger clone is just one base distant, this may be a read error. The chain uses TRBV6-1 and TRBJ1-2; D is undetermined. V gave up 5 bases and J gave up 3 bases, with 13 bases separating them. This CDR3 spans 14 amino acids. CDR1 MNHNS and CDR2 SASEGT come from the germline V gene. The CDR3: CASSQTVPDYGYTF. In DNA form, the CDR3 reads TGTGCCAGCAGTCAGACGGTTCCGGACTATGGCTACACCTTC.